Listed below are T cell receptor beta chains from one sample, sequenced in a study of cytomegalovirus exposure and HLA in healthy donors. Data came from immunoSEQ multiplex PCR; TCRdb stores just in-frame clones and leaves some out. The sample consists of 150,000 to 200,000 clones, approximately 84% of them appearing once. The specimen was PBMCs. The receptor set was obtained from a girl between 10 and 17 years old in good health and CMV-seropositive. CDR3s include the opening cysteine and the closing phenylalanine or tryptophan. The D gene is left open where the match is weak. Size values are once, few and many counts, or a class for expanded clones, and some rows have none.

DNA: TGTGCCAGCAGCACCCAGGACAGGGGCATGAACACTGAAGCTTTCTTT; CDR3: CASSTQDRGMNTEAFF; D: TRBD1; size: NA; J: TRBJ1-1; V: TRBV9
DNA: TGTGCCAGCAGCGGGATAGGGGCTAACTATGGCTACACCTTC; CDR3: CASSGIGANYGYTF; D: NA; size: NA; J: TRBJ1-2; V: TRBV9
DNA: TGTGCCAGCAGCCCCCGGGTTGGGGCCCCCGGTTACGAGCAGTACTTC; CDR3: CASSPRVGAPGYEQYF; D: NA; size: NA; J: TRBJ2-7; V: TRBV7-2
DNA: TGTGCCAGCAGTAGAGCACAGGGGCCTGGAAACACCATATATTTT; CDR3: CASSRAQGPGNTIYF; D: TRBD1; size: NA; J: TRBJ1-3; V: TRBV27
DNA: TGTGCCAGCAGTGATTTTGCCGGGACAGGGGACAACAATGAGCAGTTCTTC; CDR3: CASSDFAGTGDNNEQFF; D: TRBD1; size: NA; J: TRBJ2-1; V: TRBV6-1
DNA: TGTGCCAGCAGTTTATCGGGCGCGACAGATACGCAGTATTTT; CDR3: CASSLSGATDTQYF; D: NA; size: NA; J: TRBJ2-3; V: TRBV27
DNA: TGTGCCAGCAGTCCTAGGACTAGCGGGGGGCCCCCCTACGAGCAGTACTTC; CDR3: CASSPRTSGGPPYEQYF; D: TRBD2; size: NA; J: TRBJ2-7; V: TRBV27
DNA: TGTGCCAGCAGTTACGGAGGGTACGGCGAGCAGTACTTC; CDR3: CASSYGGYGEQYF; D: NA; size: once; J: TRBJ2-7; V: TRBV6-6
DNA: TGTGCCAGCAGCTTAAGACCAGGGGAAGGCTACACCTTC; CDR3: CASSLRPGEGYTF; D: NA; size: few; J: TRBJ1-2; V: TRBV7-6
DNA: TGCGCCAGCAGCCCCAGGGGCACTGAAGCTTTCTTT; CDR3: CASSPRGTEAFF; D: NA; size: NA; J: TRBJ1-1; V: TRBV4-1
DNA: TGTGCCAGCAGCGCGAGACAGGGCTTCGGCTACACCTTC; CDR3: CASSARQGFGYTF; D: TRBD1; size: NA; J: TRBJ1-2; V: TRBV9
DNA: TGTGCCAGCAGCTTGCGGGGGGGTAAGTCCTACGAGCAGTACTTC; CDR3: CASSLRGGKSYEQYF; D: TRBD2; size: NA; J: TRBJ2-7; V: TRBV5-6
DNA: TGCGCCAGCAGCCAAGATCCTGTAGCGGGGGGGCGGGGTACGCAGTATTTT; CDR3: CASSQDPVAGGRGTQYF; D: TRBD2; size: once; J: TRBJ2-3; V: TRBV4-1
DNA: TGTGCCAGCAGCTTAGCTGGCCAGGGGAACACTGAAGCTTTCTTT; CDR3: CASSLAGQGNTEAFF; D: NA; size: NA; J: TRBJ1-1; V: TRBV7-9
DNA: TGCGCCAGCAGCTCACCCGGGACTAGCGGGGGAGATACGCAGTATTTT; CDR3: CASSSPGTSGGDTQYF; D: TRBD2; size: NA; J: TRBJ2-3; V: TRBV4-1
DNA: TGCAGCGTTGAAGATCGGGGTAGCGGGGGGAACAATGAGCAGTTCTTC; CDR3: CSVEDRGSGGNNEQFF; D: TRBD2; size: NA; J: TRBJ2-1; V: TRBV29-1
DNA: TGTGCCAGCAGCCAAGGACTAGCGGAAATCGGGGAGCTGTTTTTT; CDR3: CASSQGLAEIGELFF; D: TRBD2; size: NA; J: TRBJ2-2; V: TRBV4-2
DNA: TGTGCCAGCAGTTCAATCCCACAGGGGTCTGCCTACGAGCAGTACTTC; CDR3: CASSSIPQGSAYEQYF; D: TRBD1; size: NA; J: TRBJ2-7; V: TRBV5-4
DNA: TGTGCCAGTAGGGTACAGGGAATCAACGGCTACACCTTC; CDR3: CASRVQGINGYTF; D: NA; size: NA; J: TRBJ1-2; V: TRBV19
DNA: TGTGCCAGCAGCCGGGGGACAGCAGAAAATGAAAAACTGTTTTTT; CDR3: CASSRGTAENEKLFF; D: TRBD1; size: NA; J: TRBJ1-4; V: TRBV7-9
DNA: TGCGCCAGCAGTGAGTCGGCATGGCAGAATCAAGAGACCCAGTACTTC; CDR3: CASSESAWQNQETQYF; D: NA; size: NA; J: TRBJ2-5; V: TRBV10-1
DNA: TGTGCCAGCAGCTCCGGGACTAGCGGGGGGGCCGTAGATACGCAGTATTTT; CDR3: CASSSGTSGGAVDTQYF; D: TRBD2; size: NA; J: TRBJ2-3; V: TRBV11-2